This passage covers 17 T cell receptor beta chains from one sample sequenced in a study of OX40 agonist ivuxolimab in advanced cancers. Using immunoSEQ multiplex PCR, the repertoire was profiled, and TCRdb retains in-frame clones only, with some absent. Here the sample spans about 90,000 clones, approximately 90% being singletons. This specimen consisted of CD4+ or CD8+ T cells sorted from blood, obtained in a trial of the OX40 agonist ivuxolimab. The receptors derive from an adult with an advanced solid tumor such as melanoma, head and neck, liver or kidney cancer.

The chain recombines TRBV10-3 with TRBJ2-1; TRBD2 matches at 11 bases. The CDR3 contains 15 residues. Germline V gives CDR1 ENHRY, CDR2 SYGVKD. The V segment lost 2 bases and the J segment 7 bases; nucleotides outside the gene matches: 4. The CDR3 region has the DNA TGTGCCATCAGTGAGATAACTAGCGGGAGTAATGAGCAGTTCTTC. Translation gives CAISEITSGSNEQFF.

This chain connects TRBV18 to TRBJ2-1; no reliable D call. Trimming left V 3 bases short and J 7 bases short, with 7 bases between. Germline V gene sequence: CDR1 KGHSH, CDR2 LQKENI. This CDR3 has 12 residues. CDR3 in amino acids: CASSPERNEQFF. DNA of the CDR3: TGTGCCAGCTCACCCGAGAGGAATGAGCAGTTCTTC.

In its sample, this clone was seen a few times. This chain connects TRBV21-1 to TRBJ2-7; the tabulated D call, TRBD1, remains unverified against the DNA. TRBV21-1 is a pseudogene locus. The CDR3 runs 15 residues. This CDR3 reads CASSNWGQSSYEQYF. CDR3 bases: TGTGCCAGCAGCAACTGGGGACAGAGCTCCTACGAGCAGTACTTC.

The CDR3 loop is CASSLTALEGTDTQYF. In nucleotides, the CDR3 is TGTGCCAGCAGCTTAACGGCCCTGGAGGGCACAGATACGCAGTATTTT. V usage is TRBV7-3 and J usage is TRBJ2-3, with TRBD2 as a possible D gene (5 bases). V lost 0 bases and J 1 base, leaving 11 bases between the germline ends. The CDR3 sequence is 16 residues long. Germline lookup yields CDR1 SGHTA and CDR2 FQGTGA. The full variable domain, its missing parts supplied by reference TRBV7-3 and TRBJ2-3, is GAGVSQTPSNKVTEKGKYVELRCDPISGHTALYWYRQSLGQGPEFLIYFQGTGAADDSGLPNDRFFAVRPEGSVSTLKIQRTERGDSAVYLCASSLTALEGTDTQYFGPGTRLTVL.

This rearrangement joins TRBV18 to TRBJ2-5, with TRBD2 matching 9 bases. The germline V gene has CDR1 KGHSH and CDR2 LQKENI. The CDR3 has 14 residues. V shed 6 bases, J shed 5 bases, and the junction held 7 bases outside the gene matches. CDR3 DNA sequence: TGTGCCAGCTCGCAGAACGGACTAGCGGAGACCCAGTACTTC. It is translated as CASSQNGLAETQYF.

V is TRBV5-1 and J is TRBJ2-5, with D possibly being TRBD1 (6 bases). CDR1 is SGHRS, CDR2 YFSETQ, per germline. Trimming stripped 0 bases from V and 2 bases from J, with 11 bases between. This CDR3 is built from 15 residues. In DNA, the CDR3 is TGCGCCAGCAGCTTGGTTAGAGGGGGTCAAGAGACCCAGTACTTC. This codes for CASSLVRGGQETQYF.

The DNA of the CDR3 is TGTGCCAGCTCAATACTAGCGATTGAGCAGTTCTTC. Protein product: CASSILAIEQFF. This chain joins TRBV18 and TRBJ2-1; 7 positions agree with TRBD2. The germline V gene encodes CDR1 KGHSH and CDR2 LQKENI. The V and J ends lost 5 bases and 9 bases, in that order; junction bases with no gene match: 4. The CDR3 totals 12 residues.

The chain carries TRBV6-1 and TRBJ1-5, with D maybe TRBD1 (5 bases). The V end lost 6 bases, the J end lost 1 base, and 10 bases lay between the germline ends. Germline CDR1 reads MNHNS; CDR2 reads SASEGT. The CDR3 totals 14 residues. This CDR3 is CASSYRDSNQPQHF. In nucleotides, the CDR3 is TGTGCCAGCAGCTACCGGGACAGCAATCAGCCCCAGCATTTT.

J is TRBJ2-2 and V is TRBV11-2; the D gene is possibly TRBD1 (6 bases). Germline V gives CDR1 SGHAT, CDR2 FQNNGV. V lost 3 bases to trimming and J lost 8 bases, with 16 bases between them. CDR3 size: 15 residues. This chain's CDR3 is CASSLQSQGVGELFF. The CDR3 nucleotides are TGTGCCAGCAGCTTGCAGTCACAGGGAGTAGGGGAGCTGTTTTTT.

The V gene is TRBV30, the J gene TRBJ2-3, with no clear D. Germline V lookup: CDR1 GTSNPN, CDR2 SVGIG (reference sequence). Trimming stripped 6 bases from V and 6 bases from J, with 19 bases between. The CDR3 length is 14 residues. The CDR3 loop reads CACGPAGGLDTQYF. CDR3 nucleotide sequence: TGTGCCTGCGGTCCTGCTGGTGGTTTGGATACGCAGTATTTT. The whole variable domain, filled in from reference TRBV30 and TRBJ2-3, reads SQTIHQWPATLVQPVGSPLSLECTVEGTSNPNLYWYRQAAGRGLQLLFYSVGIGQISSEVPQNLSASRPQDRQFILSSKKLLLSDSGFYLCACGPAGGLDTQYFGPGTRLTVL.

The chain carries TRBV6-5 and TRBJ1-1, with TRBD1 as a possible D gene (6 bases). Germline CDR1 and CDR2: MNHEY and SVGAGI. Trimming stripped 6 bases from V and 1 base from J, with 12 bases between. CDR3 length equals 14 residues. As DNA, the CDR3 is TGTGCCAGCAGATTCGGGACAAGGAACACTGAAGCTTTCTTT. Translation: CASRFGTRNTEAFF.

The chain combines TRBV5-1 with TRBJ2-1; D might be TRBD1 (5 bases). V shed 1 base and J shed 4 bases, with 12 bases lying between them. Germline V gives CDR1 SGHRS, CDR2 YFSETQ. The CDR3 totals 15 residues. The CDR3 DNA reads as TGCGCCAGCAGCTTGACAGGAATGCGTTACAATGAGCAGTTCTTC. It yields the protein CASSLTGMRYNEQFF.

The V gene is TRBV15, the J gene TRBJ2-1; D is unclear. V was trimmed by 1 base and J by 1 base, leaving 14 bases between them. This CDR3 contains 17 residues. The germline V gene has CDR1 LNHNV and CDR2 YYDKDF (reference sequence). In nucleotides, the CDR3 is TGTGCCACCAGCAGAGGTTCTACTCCCTGGTCCTACAATGAGCAGTTCTTC. It translates to CATSRGSTPWSYNEQFF. Full variable domain (rest looked up from reference TRBV15 and TRBJ2-1): DAMVIQNPRYQVTQFGKPVTLSCSQTLNHNVMYWYQQKSSQAPKLLFHYYDKDFNNEADTPDNFQSRRPNTSFCFLDIRSPGLGDTAMYLCATSRGSTPWSYNEQFFGPGTRLTVL.

The chain carries TRBV11-2 and TRBJ2-5, with D unresolved. The CDR3 contains 12 residues. Germline V CDR1 and CDR2: SGHAT, FQNNGV. V gave up 5 bases and J gave up 4 bases, with 8 bases separating them. CDR3 loop: CASSPTGETQYF. For the CDR3, the DNA is TGTGCCAGCAGCCCGACCGGAGAGACCCAGTACTTC.

The V call is TRBV19, the J call TRBJ2-2; TRBD1 matches at 8 bases. CDR1 is LNHDA, CDR2 SQIVND, per germline (reference sequence). V was pared by 3 bases and J by 2 bases, with 2 bases of the junction left unmatched. The CDR3 extends over 15 amino acids. CDR3 in DNA: TGTGCCAGTAGTATCGGGACAGGAAACACCGGGGAGCTGTTTTTT. This codes for CASSIGTGNTGELFF.

The chain is built from TRBV28 and TRBJ1-1; TRBD1 aligns across 7 bases. This CDR3 is built from 14 residues. Unmatched junction bases numbered 2, after V lost 3 bases and J lost 1 base. Germline V gene data show CDR1 as MDHEN and CDR2 as SYDVKM. The CDR3 DNA sequence: TGTGCCAGCAGTTTGGACAGGCCGAACACTGAAGCTTTCTTT. Its protein is CASSLDRPNTEAFF.

The chain recombines TRBV9 with TRBJ2-5; 11 bases fit TRBD1. The CDR3 is 15 amino acids. Germline CDR1 is SGDLS and CDR2 is YYNGEE. V was pared by 3 bases and J by 5 bases, with 6 bases of the junction left unmatched. The CDR3 DNA reads as TGTGCCAGCAGCGCCTTGGGACAGGGGGTGGAGACCCAGTACTTC. It translates to CASSALGQGVETQYF.